A single sample is the source of the 21 T cell receptor beta chains below, sequenced in a study of human T cells and chemical hapten exposure. A single record per CDR3 protein comes from TCRdb applying MiXCR to the 5' RACE reads. Here the sample spans 65,000 to 90,000 distinct CDR3 sequences, 15% to 20% being singletons. The authors' total RNA extraction used unfractionated whole blood. Receptors originate from a female donor in good health.

CDR3 sequence: CASSFITLDLNTEAFF. The DNA for the CDR3 is TGTGCCAGCAGCTTCATTACGCTGGACTTGAACACTGAAGCTTTCTTT. The chain carries TRBV11-2 and TRBJ1-1, with D unresolved. Germline loops: CDR1 SGHAT, CDR2 FQNNGV. This CDR3 is 16 amino acids long. V lost 3 bases and J lost 0, with 14 bases in between.

This clonotype has only a few counts. J is TRBJ1-1 and V is TRBV2, with 8 bases aligning to TRBD1. There are 16 residues in the CDR3. The junction had 8 bases not matched to a gene; V was cut back by 4 bases and J by 1 base. The germline V gene encodes CDR1 SNHLY and CDR2 FYNNEI. The CDR3 region is CASSGRTGYGNTEAFF. The CDR3, as DNA: TGTGCCAGCAGTGGACGGACAGGGTACGGGAACACTGAAGCTTTCTTT.

The chain recombines TRBV20-1 with TRBJ2-1, with a possible D match to TRBD2 (6 bases). V lost 5 bases and J 7 bases, leaving 12 bases between the germline ends. The CDR3 has 12 amino acids. CDR1 and CDR2 from the germline V gene are DFQATT and SNEGSKA (reference sequence). The CDR3 sequence: CSAPLGRNEQFF. The CDR3 DNA follows: TGCAGTGCTCCTCTAGGGAGGAATGAGCAGTTCTTC.

This clonotype has a handful of counts. The chain links TRBV28 to TRBJ2-6, with 10 bases that match TRBD1. CDR1 and CDR2 (germline): MDHEN, SYDVKM. The CDR3 is 18 amino acids. V lost 7 bases and J lost 0; bases outside the gene matches: 9. CDR3 sequence: CASNQGTGVFSGANVLTF. DNA of the CDR3: TGTGCCAGCAACCAGGGGACAGGGGTCTTCTCTGGGGCCAACGTCCTGACTTTC.

This clonotype appeared a few times. V is TRBV20-1 and J is TRBJ1-2, with 10 bases lining up with TRBD1. The germline V gene encodes CDR1 DFQATT and CDR2 SNEGSKA (reference sequence). There are 13 residues in the CDR3. V shed 5 bases and J 4 bases; nucleotides not matched to a gene: 4. The CDR3 DNA is TGCAGTGCTCCCCGACAGGGGGCCTATGGCTACACCTTC. Translation: CSAPRQGAYGYTF.

This clonotype occurred many times. The chain employs TRBV28 and TRBJ1-5; D gene ambiguous. CDR3 length: 14 residues. CDR1 and CDR2 from the germline V gene are MDHEN and SYDVKM. V dropped 10 bases and J dropped 4 bases, with 17 bases sitting between them. The DNA for the CDR3 is TGTGCCAATTCACCCACGGGGAGGAATCAGCCCCAGCATTTT. This codes for CANSPTGRNQPQHF. Filled out from reference TRBV28 and TRBJ1-5, the complete variable domain reads DVKVTQSSRYLVKRTGEKVFLECVQDMDHENMFWYRQDPGLGLRLIYFSYDVKMKEKGDIPEGYSVSREKKERFSLILESASTNQTSMYLCANSPTGRNQPQHFGDGTRLSIL.

This clonotype occurred a few times. The rearrangement uses TRBV12-3 or TRBV12-4 and TRBJ1-1, with TRBD1 as a possible D gene (6 bases). The CDR3 length is 13 residues. V was shortened by 8 bases and J by 0 bases, with 10 bases between the two germline ends. In nucleotides, the CDR3 is TGTGCCAGCGGGGGACACTTGAACACTGAAGCTTTCTTT. Protein sequence: CASGGHLNTEAFF.

V is TRBV7-9 and J is TRBJ2-7, with 7 bases aligning to TRBD1. Germline V gives CDR1 SEHNR, CDR2 FQNEAQ (reference sequence). The CDR3 extends over 14 amino acids. The ends lost 5 bases at V and 2 bases at J; junction bases unmatched: 6. In DNA form, the CDR3 reads TGTGCCAGCAGCACCGGGACAGTAACCTACGAGCAGTACTTC. Protein product: CASSTGTVTYEQYF. Looking up the rest from reference TRBV7-9 and TRBJ2-7 gives the full variable domain: DTGVSQNPRHKITKRGQNVTFRCDPISEHNRLYWYRQTLGQGPEFLTYFQNEAQLEKSRLLSDRFSAERPKGSFSTLEIQRTEQGDSAMYLCASSTGTVTYEQYFGPGTRLTVT.

V is TRBV6-6 and J is TRBJ2-7; TRBD2 aligns across 9 bases. The trim removed 5 bases at V and 5 bases at J, leaving 13 bases unmatched. This CDR3 comprises 16 residues. Germline V CDR1 and CDR2: MNHNY, SVGAGI (reference sequence). As DNA, the CDR3 is TGTGCCAGCAGTCTGGGGGGGATGATAGCGGGAGACGAGCAGTACTTC. This codes for CASSLGGMIAGDEQYF.

The chain recombines TRBV6-2 or TRBV6-3 with TRBJ1-2, with a tentative D call TRBD1 (6 bases). The CDR3 runs 15 residues. Germline V gene lookup returns CDR1 MNHEY and CDR2 SVGEGT. V shed 6 bases and J shed 4 bases, with 18 bases lying between them. The CDR3 sequence is CASRTERDRIYGYTF. The CDR3 region has the DNA TGTGCCAGCAGAACGGAACGAGACAGGATCTATGGCTACACCTTC.

This clonotype was seen only a few times. This chain links TRBV27 with TRBJ1-3; D unresolved. CDR1 is MNHEY and CDR2 is SMNVEV in the germline V gene (reference sequence). The V end was cut by 3 bases, the J end by 0 bases, with 9 bases between. This CDR3 region has 15 residues. CDR3 region: CASSFAAGSGNTIYF. The CDR3 nucleotides read TGTGCCAGCAGTTTCGCGGCAGGCTCTGGAAACACCATATATTTT.

The chain employs TRBV7-9 and TRBJ2-4; 8 bases agree with TRBD2. The CDR3 length is 14 residues. The germline CDR1 and CDR2 sequences are SEHNR and FQNEAQ (reference sequence). Trimming at V came to 7 bases and at J to 5 bases, leaving 7 bases not matched to a gene. Here the CDR3 DNA reads TGTGCCAGCAATATAGCGGGAATCCAAAACATTCAGTACTTC. This translates into CASNIAGIQNIQYF.

Of note for this clonotype: A clone one base away is much larger, so this may be a read error. This CDR3 reads CSARDRVYTYNEQFF. The CDR3 DNA reads as TGCAGTGCTAGAGATCGGGTCTATACCTACAATGAGCAGTTCTTC. This chain joins TRBV20-1 and TRBJ2-1; D is ambiguous. Germline V CDR1 and CDR2: DFQATT, SNEGSKA (reference sequence). V lost 0 bases to trimming and J lost 2 bases, with 11 bases between them. The CDR3 totals 15 residues.

V usage is TRBV5-4 and J usage is TRBJ1-1; D gene ambiguous. Per germline, CDR1 SGHNT and CDR2 YYREEE (reference sequence). The CDR3 runs to 13 residues. Trimming removed 4 bases from V and 5 bases from J, with 12 bases in between. CDR3 bases: TGTGCCAGCAGCCCCCAACGAGGAACTGAAGCTTTCTTT. It is translated as CASSPQRGTEAFF. The full variable domain, with the rest looked up from reference TRBV5-4 and TRBJ1-1, is ETGVTQSPTHLIKTRGQQVTLRCSSQSGHNTVSWYQQALGQGPQFIFQYYREEENGRGNFPPRFSGLQFPNYSSELNVNALELDDSALYLCASSPQRGTEAFFGQGTRLTVV.

The chain links TRBV6-5 to TRBJ1-4, with D perhaps matching TRBD1 (5 bases). CDR3 length: 19 residues. Germline V lookup: CDR1 MNHEY, CDR2 SVGAGI. V was cut by 0 bases and J by 3 bases, with 20 bases left in between. This CDR3 is CASSYSHKGSGPANEKLFF. CDR3 nucleotides: TGTGCCAGCAGTTACTCTCATAAGGGGTCTGGTCCGGCTAATGAAAAACTGTTTTTT.

The chain uses TRBV7-2 and TRBJ2-7; the D gene is possibly TRBD2 (5 bases). Germline V gene data show CDR1 as SGHTA and CDR2 as FQGNSA. CDR3 length: 16 amino acids. Trimming stripped 0 bases from V and 0 bases from J, with 12 bases between. The CDR3 loop is CASSLAPPDYSYEQYF. CDR3 nucleotides: TGTGCCAGCAGCTTAGCTCCCCCTGACTACTCCTACGAGCAGTACTTC.

The rearrangement uses TRBV5-6 and TRBJ2-1; no definite D call. V was pared by 0 bases and J by 4 bases, with 5 bases between. Germline V gene data show CDR1 as SGHDT and CDR2 as YYEEEE. This CDR3 comprises 13 residues. CDR3: CASSLVQYNEQFF. The CDR3 region has the DNA TGTGCCAGCAGCTTGGTACAGTACAATGAGCAGTTCTTC.

CDR3 sequence: CATAPGSGQDTQYF. The CDR3 DNA reads as TGTGCCACCGCCCCCGGGTCGGGGCAAGATACGCAGTATTTT. V and J are TRBV9 and TRBJ2-3; either TRBD1 or TRBD2 may fit D (5 bases each). V was shortened by 9 bases and J by 5 bases, with 19 bases between the two germline ends. The CDR3 contains 14 residues. Per the germline V gene, CDR1 is SGDLS and CDR2 is YYNGEE.

In its sample, this clonotype was seen a few times. This chain connects TRBV24-1 to TRBJ2-1; possible D gene TRBD1, 6 bases. This CDR3 comprises 12 residues. V was pared by 2 bases and J by 10 bases, with 8 bases between. CDR1 and CDR2 from the germline V gene are KGHDR and SFDVKD. CDR3 nucleotides: TGTGCCACCAGTGATTACACAGGGGAGCAGTTCTTC. This translates into CATSDYTGEQFF.

J is TRBJ2-3 and V is TRBV10-3; D not certain. Germline CDR1 and CDR2: ENHRY and SYGVKD. With 6 bases removed from V and 0 bases from J, the gap between germline ends came to 10 bases. The CDR3 runs to 14 residues. CDR3 amino acids: CAIRTYRSTDTQYF. The CDR3 DNA reads TGTGCCATCAGGACATACCGAAGCACAGATACGCAGTATTTT.

The chain combines TRBV12-3 or TRBV12-4 with TRBJ1-1, with no clear D. CDR3 size: 15 residues. V was trimmed by 5 bases and J by 4 bases, leaving 17 bases between them. The CDR3 region has the DNA TGTGCCAGCAGTCCACATGCGACGGGGTCCACTGAAGCTTTCTTT. It specifies CASSPHATGSTEAFF.